This T cell receptor beta chain originates from a study of cytomegalovirus exposure and HLA in healthy donors. Produced via immunoSEQ multiplex PCR; TCRdb's table is partial and in-frame only. The sample has tens of thousands of clones; 90% to 95% are singletons. The V end was cut by 7 bases, the J end by 4 bases, with 20 bases between. Germline V gene lookup returns CDR1 SGHKS and CDR2 YYEKEE (reference sequence). The CDR3 contains 15 residues. To note about this clone: As yet, its antigen is unknown.

Points from the study as a whole: Reports described diagnosis of cytomegalovirus status by the classifier as highly specific and sensitive. Overall, around 160 TCR beta chains were annotated as cytomegalovirus-associated. Many donors carried some public TCRs, although rarity characterized most TCR sequences.

From the 120-subject validation cohort, which was separate from the approximately 700-subject first cohort, the donors were drawn. Sequencing used PBMCs. The chain joins TRBV5-5 to TRBJ1-2, with TRBD1 as a possible D gene (6 bases). The clonotype originates from a man aged 18 to 30 in good health and CMV-seronegative. Here the CDR3 reads CASYGAGQTLYGYTF. As DNA, the CDR3 is TGTGCCAGCTATGGGGCAGGACAGACACTCTATGGCTACACCTTC. The variable domain in full, completed from reference TRBV5-5 and TRBJ1-2, reads DAGVTQSPTHLIKTRGQQVTLRCSPISGHKSVSWYQQVLGQGPQFIFQYYEKEERGRGNFPDRFSARQFPNYSSELNVNALLLGDSALYLCASYGAGQTLYGYTFGSGTRLTVV.